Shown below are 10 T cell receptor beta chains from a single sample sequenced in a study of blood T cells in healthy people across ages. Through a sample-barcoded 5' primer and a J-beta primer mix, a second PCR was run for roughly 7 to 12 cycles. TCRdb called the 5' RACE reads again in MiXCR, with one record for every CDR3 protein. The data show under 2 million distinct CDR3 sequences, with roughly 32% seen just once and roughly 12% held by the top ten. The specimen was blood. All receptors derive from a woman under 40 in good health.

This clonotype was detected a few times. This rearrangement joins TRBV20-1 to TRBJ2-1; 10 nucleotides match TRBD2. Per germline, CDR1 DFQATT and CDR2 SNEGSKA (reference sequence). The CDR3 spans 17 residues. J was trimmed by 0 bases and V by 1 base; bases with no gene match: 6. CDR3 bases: TGCAGTGCTAGAGCACTAGCGGGGTCAAGCTCCTACAATGAGCAGTTCTTC. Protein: CSARALAGSSSYNEQFF.

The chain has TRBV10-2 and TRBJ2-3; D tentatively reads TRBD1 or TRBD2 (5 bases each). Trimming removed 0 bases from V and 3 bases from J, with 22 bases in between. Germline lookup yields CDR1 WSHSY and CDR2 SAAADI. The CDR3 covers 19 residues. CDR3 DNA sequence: TGCGCCAGCAGTGAGTCCCTTAGGGCTGGGCACGAGGGGACAGATACGCAGTATTTT. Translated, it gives CASSESLRAGHEGTDTQYF.

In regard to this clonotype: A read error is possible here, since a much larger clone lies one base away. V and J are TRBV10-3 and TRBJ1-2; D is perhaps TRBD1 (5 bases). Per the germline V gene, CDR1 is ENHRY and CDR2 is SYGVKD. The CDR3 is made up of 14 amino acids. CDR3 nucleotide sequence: TGTGCCATCAGGGAGTCGCAGGAGGGGTATGGCTACACCTTC. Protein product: CAIRESQEGYGYTF.

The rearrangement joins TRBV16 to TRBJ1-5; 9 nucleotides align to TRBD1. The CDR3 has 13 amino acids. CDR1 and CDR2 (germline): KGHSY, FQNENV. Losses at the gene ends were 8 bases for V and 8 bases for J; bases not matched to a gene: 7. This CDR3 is CASGRTGAEPQHF. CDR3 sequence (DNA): TGTGCCAGCGGACGGACAGGGGCCGAGCCCCAGCATTTT.

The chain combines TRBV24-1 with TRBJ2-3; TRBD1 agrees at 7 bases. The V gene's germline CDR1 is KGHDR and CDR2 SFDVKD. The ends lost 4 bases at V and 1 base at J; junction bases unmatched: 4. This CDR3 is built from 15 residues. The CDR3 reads CATSETGTGTDTQYF. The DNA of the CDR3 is TGTGCCACCAGTGAAACCGGGACAGGCACAGATACGCAGTATTTT.

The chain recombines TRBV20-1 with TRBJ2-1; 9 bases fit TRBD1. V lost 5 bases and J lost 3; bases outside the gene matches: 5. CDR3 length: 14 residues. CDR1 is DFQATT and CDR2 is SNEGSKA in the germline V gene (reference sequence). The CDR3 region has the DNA TGCAGTGCTTGGACAGGGGTGGACTACAATGAGCAGTTCTTC. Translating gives CSAWTGVDYNEQFF.

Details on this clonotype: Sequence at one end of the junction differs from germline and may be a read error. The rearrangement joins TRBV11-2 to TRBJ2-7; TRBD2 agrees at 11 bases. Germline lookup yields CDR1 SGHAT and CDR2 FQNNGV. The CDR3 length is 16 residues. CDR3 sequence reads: CASSLLAGGVSYEQNF. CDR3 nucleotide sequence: TGTGCCAGCAGCTTACTAGCGGGAGGTGTCTCCTACGAGCAGAACTTC.

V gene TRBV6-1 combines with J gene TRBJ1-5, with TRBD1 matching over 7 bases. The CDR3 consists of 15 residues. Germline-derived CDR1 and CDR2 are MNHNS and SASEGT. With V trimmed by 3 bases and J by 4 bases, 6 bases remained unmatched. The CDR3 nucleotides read TGTGCCAGCAGTGAGGGGGGCAGGGGGAATCAGCCCCAGCATTTT. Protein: CASSEGGRGNQPQHF.

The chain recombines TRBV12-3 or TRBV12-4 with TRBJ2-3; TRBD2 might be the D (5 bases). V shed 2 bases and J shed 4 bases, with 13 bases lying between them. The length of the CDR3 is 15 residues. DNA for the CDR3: TGTGCCAGCAGTTTAAGGAGCGGAAGGCCAGATACGCAGTATTTT. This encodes CASSLRSGRPDTQYF.

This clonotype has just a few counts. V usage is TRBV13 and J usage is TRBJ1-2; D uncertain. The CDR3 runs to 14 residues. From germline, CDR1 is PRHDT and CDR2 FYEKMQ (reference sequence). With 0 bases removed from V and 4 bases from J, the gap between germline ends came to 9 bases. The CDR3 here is CASSLGGNSYGYTF. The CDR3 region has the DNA TGTGCCAGCAGCTTAGGGGGTAATAGCTATGGCTACACCTTC.